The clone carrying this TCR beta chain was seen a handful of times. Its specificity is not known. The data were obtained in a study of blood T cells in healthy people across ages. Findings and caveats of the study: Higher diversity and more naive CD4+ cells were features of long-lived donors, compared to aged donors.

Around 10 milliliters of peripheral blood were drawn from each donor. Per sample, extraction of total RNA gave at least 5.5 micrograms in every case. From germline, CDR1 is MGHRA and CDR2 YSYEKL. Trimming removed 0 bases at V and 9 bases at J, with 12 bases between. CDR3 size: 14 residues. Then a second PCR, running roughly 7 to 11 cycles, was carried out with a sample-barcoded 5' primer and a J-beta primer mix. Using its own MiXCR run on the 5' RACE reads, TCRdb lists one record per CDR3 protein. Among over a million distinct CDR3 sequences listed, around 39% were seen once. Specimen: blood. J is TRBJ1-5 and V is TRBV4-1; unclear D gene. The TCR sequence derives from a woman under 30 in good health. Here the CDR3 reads CASSQEGSSGPQHF. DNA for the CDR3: TGCGCCAGCAGCCAAGAAGGCTCGTCGGGGCCCCAGCATTTT.